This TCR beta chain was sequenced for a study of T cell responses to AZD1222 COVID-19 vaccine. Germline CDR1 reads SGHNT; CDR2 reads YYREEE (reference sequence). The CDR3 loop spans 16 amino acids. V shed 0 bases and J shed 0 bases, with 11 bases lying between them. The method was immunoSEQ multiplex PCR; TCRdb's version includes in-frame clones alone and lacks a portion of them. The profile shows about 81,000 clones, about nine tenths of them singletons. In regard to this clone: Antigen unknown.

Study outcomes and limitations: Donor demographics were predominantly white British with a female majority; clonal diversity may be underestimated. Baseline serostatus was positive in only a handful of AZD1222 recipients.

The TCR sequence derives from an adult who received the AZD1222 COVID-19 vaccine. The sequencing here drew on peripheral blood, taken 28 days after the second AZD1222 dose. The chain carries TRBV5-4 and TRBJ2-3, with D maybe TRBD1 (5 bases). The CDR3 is CASSLGGGHSTDTQYF. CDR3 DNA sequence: TGTGCCAGCAGCTTGGGGGGCGGACATAGCACAGATACGCAGTATTTT.